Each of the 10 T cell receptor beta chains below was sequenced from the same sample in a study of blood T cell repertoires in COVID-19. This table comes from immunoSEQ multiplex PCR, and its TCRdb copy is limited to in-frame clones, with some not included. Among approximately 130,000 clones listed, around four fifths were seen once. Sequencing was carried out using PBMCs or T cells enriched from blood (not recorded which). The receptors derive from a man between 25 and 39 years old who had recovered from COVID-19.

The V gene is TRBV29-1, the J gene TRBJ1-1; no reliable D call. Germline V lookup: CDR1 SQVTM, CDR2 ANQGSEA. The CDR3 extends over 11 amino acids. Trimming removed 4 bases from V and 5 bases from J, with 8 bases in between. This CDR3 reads CSVATDTEAFF. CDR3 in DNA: TGCAGCGTTGCTACCGATACTGAAGCTTTCTTT.

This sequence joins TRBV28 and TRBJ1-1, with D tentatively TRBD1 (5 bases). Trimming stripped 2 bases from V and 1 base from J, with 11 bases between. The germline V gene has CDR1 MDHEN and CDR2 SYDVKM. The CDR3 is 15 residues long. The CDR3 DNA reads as TGTGCCAGCAGTTTAAGCGGGGCCGGGAACACTGAAGCTTTCTTT. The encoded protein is CASSLSGAGNTEAFF.

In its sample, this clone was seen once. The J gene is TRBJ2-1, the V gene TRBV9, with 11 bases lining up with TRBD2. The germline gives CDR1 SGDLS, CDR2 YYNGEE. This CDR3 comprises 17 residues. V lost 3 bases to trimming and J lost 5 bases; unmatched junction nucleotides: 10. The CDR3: CASSGGLAGLRNNEQFF. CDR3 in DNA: TGTGCCAGCAGCGGAGGACTAGCGGGCCTTCGTAACAATGAGCAGTTCTTC.

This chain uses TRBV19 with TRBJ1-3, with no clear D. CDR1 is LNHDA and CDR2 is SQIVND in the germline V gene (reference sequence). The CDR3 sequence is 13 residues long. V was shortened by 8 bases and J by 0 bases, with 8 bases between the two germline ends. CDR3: CASSFSSGNTIYF. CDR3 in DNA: TGTGCCAGTTCGTTCAGCTCTGGAAACACCATATATTTT.

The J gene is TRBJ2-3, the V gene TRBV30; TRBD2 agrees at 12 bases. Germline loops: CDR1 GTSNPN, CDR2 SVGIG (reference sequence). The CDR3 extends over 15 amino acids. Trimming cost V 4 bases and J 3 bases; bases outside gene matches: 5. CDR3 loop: CAWTLAGGRTDTQYF. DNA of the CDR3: TGTGCCTGGACCCTAGCGGGAGGGCGAACAGATACGCAGTATTTT.

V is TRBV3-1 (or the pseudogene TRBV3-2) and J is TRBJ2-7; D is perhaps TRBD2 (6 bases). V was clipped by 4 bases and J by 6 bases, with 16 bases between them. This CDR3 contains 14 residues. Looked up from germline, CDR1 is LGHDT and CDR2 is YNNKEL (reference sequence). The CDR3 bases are TGTGCCAGCAGCCCCAAGCGGGCGCGATCCGAGCAGTACTTC. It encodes CASSPKRARSEQYF.

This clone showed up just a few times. The DNA of the CDR3 is TGTGCCAGCAGCCAACTGGCTAGCCAAGAGACCCAGTACTTC. As protein: CASSQLASQETQYF. This chain uses TRBV3-1 (or the pseudogene TRBV3-2) with TRBJ2-5, with D hard to call. V lost 2 bases and J 1 base, leaving 8 bases between the germline ends. CDR3 length equals 14 residues. Germline CDR1 and CDR2: LGHDT and YNNKEL (reference sequence).

The DNA for the CDR3 is TGTGCCAGCAGTGAAGCGCTAGCGGGTAGCACAGATACGCAGTATTTT. Its protein is CASSEALAGSTDTQYF. The chain combines TRBV2 with TRBJ2-3, with 8 bases aligning to TRBD2. The junction had 2 bases not matched to a gene; V was cut back by 0 bases and J by 0 bases. The CDR3 has 16 residues. Germline CDR1 reads SNHLY; CDR2 reads FYNNEI.

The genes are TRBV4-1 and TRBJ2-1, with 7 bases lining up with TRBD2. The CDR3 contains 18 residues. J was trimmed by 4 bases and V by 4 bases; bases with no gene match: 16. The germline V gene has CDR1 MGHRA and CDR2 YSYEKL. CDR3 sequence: CASSLLAGTATPYNEQFF. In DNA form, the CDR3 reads TGCGCCAGCAGCCTATTAGCGGGCACCGCCACCCCGTACAATGAGCAGTTCTTC.

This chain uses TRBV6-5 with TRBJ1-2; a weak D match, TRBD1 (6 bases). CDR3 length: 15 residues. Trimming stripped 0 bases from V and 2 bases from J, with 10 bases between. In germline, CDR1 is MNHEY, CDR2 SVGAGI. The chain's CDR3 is CASSYSGGPNYGYTF. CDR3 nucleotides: TGTGCCAGCAGTTACTCCGGGGGGCCGAACTATGGCTACACCTTC.